The entry below describes one T cell receptor beta chain. Its antigen remains unknown. These data are taken from a study of T cells in Graves' hyperthyroidism and ophthalmopathy. Study-level results: Blood also held most thyroid clonotypes expanded beyond 0.001. A model built on 13 V-J features separated ophthalmopathy from stable hyperthyroidism.

Germline assignment: CDR1 MGHRA and CDR2 YSYEKL. The V end was cut by 0 bases, the J end by 0 bases, with 6 bases between. The CDR3 is 14 amino acids. Disease lasting under 3 months, a NOSPECS grade of at least 4, and a Clinical Activity Score of at least 3 were features of the ophthalmopathy patients. Using 10 ml of fresh peripheral blood, PBMCs were prepared. Amplified TCR beta CDR3 regions derived from RNA transcripts. During a first-round RT-PCR of the TCR CDR3, the HTBI primer set was used. TCRdb reprocessed the multiplex PCR reads via MiXCR and lists one record per CDR3 protein. This table holds fewer than 750,000 distinct CDR3 sequences, approximately 14% found once.

The receptor's source is a woman aged 40 to 50 with Graves' ophthalmopathy. The chain joins TRBV4-1 to TRBJ2-7; D is uncertain. What was sequenced was blood. The chain's CDR3 is CASSQEGNSYEQYF. In nucleotides, the CDR3 is TGCGCCAGCAGCCAAGAGGGGAACTCCTACGAGCAGTACTTC.